The entry below gives a single T cell receptor (beta chain) sequence along with its context. A second PCR, run for about 7 to 12 cycles, used a sample-barcoded 5' primer plus a J-beta primer mix. Every cDNA molecule bore a tag from a template-switch adaptor containing 12 random nucleotides. TCRdb passed the 5' RACE reads through MiXCR, listing each CDR3 protein once. The sample shows about 1.5 million distinct CDR3 sequences, roughly 43% of them seen only once. V lost 5 bases to trimming and J lost 5 bases, with 15 bases between them. There are 14 residues in the CDR3. The V gene's germline CDR1 is SGHAT and CDR2 FQNNGV. These data belong to a study of blood T cells in healthy people across ages.

The sequencing input was blood. The J gene is TRBJ1-2, the V gene TRBV11-2; no definite D call. The clonotype was recovered from a woman younger than 30 in good health. The chain's CDR3 is CASSPAGVLYGYTF. In DNA, the CDR3 is TGTGCCAGCAGCCCTGCCGGGGTCTTATATGGCTACACCTTC.